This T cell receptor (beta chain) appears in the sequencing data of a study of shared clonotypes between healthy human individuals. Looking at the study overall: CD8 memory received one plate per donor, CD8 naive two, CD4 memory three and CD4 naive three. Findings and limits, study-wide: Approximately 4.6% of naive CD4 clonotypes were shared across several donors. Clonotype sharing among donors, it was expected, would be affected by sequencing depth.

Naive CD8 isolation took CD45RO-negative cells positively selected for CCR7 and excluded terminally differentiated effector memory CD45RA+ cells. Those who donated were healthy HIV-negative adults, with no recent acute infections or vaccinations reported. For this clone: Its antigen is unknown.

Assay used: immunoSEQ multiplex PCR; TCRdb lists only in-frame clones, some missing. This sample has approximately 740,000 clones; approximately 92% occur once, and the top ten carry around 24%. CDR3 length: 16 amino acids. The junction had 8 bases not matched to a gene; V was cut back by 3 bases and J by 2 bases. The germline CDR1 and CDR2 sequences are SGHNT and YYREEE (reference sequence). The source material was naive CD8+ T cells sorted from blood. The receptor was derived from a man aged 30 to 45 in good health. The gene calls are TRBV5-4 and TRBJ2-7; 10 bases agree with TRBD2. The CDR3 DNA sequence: TGTGCCAGCAGCTCTTTCATAGCGGGAGGTCCCTACGAGCAGTACTTC. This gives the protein CASSSFIAGGPYEQYF.